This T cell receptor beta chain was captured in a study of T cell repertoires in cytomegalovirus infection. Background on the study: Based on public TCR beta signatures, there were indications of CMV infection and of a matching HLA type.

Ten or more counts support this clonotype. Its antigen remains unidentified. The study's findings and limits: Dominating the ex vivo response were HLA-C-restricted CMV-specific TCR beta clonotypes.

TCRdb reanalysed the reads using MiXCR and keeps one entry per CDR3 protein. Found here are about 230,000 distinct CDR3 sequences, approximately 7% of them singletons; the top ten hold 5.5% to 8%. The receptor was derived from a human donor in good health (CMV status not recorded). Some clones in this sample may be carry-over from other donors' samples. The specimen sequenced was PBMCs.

The CDR3 bases are TGTGCCAGCAGTTTATCCGGAGGCAGGGGCAATCAGCCCCAGCATTTT. It translates to CASSLSGGRGNQPQHF. This chain uses TRBV28 with TRBJ1-5; D may be TRBD1 (5 bases). Germline V CDR1 and CDR2: MDHEN, SYDVKM. The CDR3 loop spans 16 amino acids. V was pared by 1 base and J by 2 bases, with 12 bases between.